One TCR beta chain is described in this entry. The data were taken from a study of blood T cell repertoires in COVID-19. Sequenced by immunoSEQ multiplex PCR; TCRdb stores in-frame clones only, minus some. The sample yields 250,000 to 300,000 clones, approximately 88% seen once. The J segment lost 4 bases and the V segment lost 1 base, leaving 2 bases of the junction unmatched. CDR1 and CDR2 (germline): SQVTM, ANQGSEA. The CDR3 extends over 13 amino acids. The TCR originated in a man in his forties or fifties with acute or convalescent COVID-19. Sequencing was carried out using peripheral blood. V and J are TRBV29-1 and TRBJ2-7; 9 bases agree with TRBD1. The CDR3 DNA reads TGCAGCGTTGAAGGACAGGGGGGTTACGAGCAGTACTTC. Encoded protein: CSVEGQGGYEQYF.